This TCR beta chain was retrieved from a study of shared clonotypes between healthy human individuals. Study results and caveats: Sorted-subset sequencing, rarefaction showed, was incomplete despite large depth. Naive CD4 clonotype sharing across a few donors was about 5%.

As regards this clone: Its antigen is undetermined.

Sequencing was performed with immunoSEQ multiplex PCR; in TCRdb, only in-frame clones are kept and a portion is missing. Among more than 400,000 clones listed, roughly 95% were seen once. From germline, CDR1 is SGHVS and CDR2 FQNEAQ. The CDR3 runs to 18 residues. J gave up 4 bases and V 5 bases, and 19 bases lay outside the gene matches. Naive CD45RA+ and memory CD45RA-negative subsets were split from CD4+ cells. The sequencing sample was made of naive CD4+ T cells sorted from blood. Subset given: CD45RA+ positively selected. This receptor was taken from a woman in her twenties or thirties in good health. V and J are TRBV7-8 and TRBJ1-1; TRBD1 agrees at 7 bases. The CDR3 here is CASSPGRTKGAWGTEAFF. The CDR3 coding sequence is TGTGCCAGCAGCCCCGGTCGGACGAAGGGGGCCTGGGGCACTGAAGCTTTCTTT. Together with reference TRBV7-8 and TRBJ1-1, the CDR3 gives the full variable domain: GAGVSQSPRYKVAKRGQDVALRCDPISGHVSLFWYQQALGQGPEFLTYFQNEAQLDKSGLPSDRFFAERPEGSVSTLKIQRTQQEDSAVYLCASSPGRTKGAWGTEAFFGQGTRLTVV.